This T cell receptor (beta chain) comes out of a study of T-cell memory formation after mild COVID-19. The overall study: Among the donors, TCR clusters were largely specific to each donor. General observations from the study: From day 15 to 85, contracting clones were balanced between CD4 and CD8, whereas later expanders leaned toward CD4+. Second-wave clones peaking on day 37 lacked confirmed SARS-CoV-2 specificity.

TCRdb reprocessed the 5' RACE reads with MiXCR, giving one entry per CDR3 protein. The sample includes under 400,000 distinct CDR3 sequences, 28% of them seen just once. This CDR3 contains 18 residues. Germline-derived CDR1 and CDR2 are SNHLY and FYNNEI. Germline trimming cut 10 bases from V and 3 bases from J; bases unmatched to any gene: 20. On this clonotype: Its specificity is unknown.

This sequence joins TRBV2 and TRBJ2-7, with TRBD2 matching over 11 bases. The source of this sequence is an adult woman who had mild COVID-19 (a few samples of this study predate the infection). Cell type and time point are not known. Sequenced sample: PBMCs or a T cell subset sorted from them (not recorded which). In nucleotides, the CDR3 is TGTGCCATCAGACACCCAGTCCCGGGACTAGCGGCCCGCTACGAGCAGTACTTC. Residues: CAIRHPVPGLAARYEQYF.